This TCR beta chain originates from a study of shared clonotypes between healthy human individuals. The wider study: CD4 naive and CD4 memory each took three plates per donor, while CD8 naive took two and CD8 memory one. Findings of the study overall: Relative to clonotypes present in all four donors, those not shared had lower generation probabilities. The study drew on few donors, limiting represented genetic and exposure-history diversity.

Of note for this clone: Its cognate antigen is unknown.

Profiled with immunoSEQ multiplex PCR; TCRdb holds only in-frame clones, not every one. The table lists roughly 1.4 million clones, about 98.5% of them singletons. V gave up 5 bases and J gave up 4 bases, with 17 bases separating them. The CDR3 covers 15 residues. CDR1 is MDHEN, CDR2 SYDVKM, per germline. The CD4+ fraction was divided into a CD45RA+ naive subset and a CD45RA-negative memory subset. The specimen was naive CD4+ T cells sorted from blood. This sample's subset: CD45RA+ positively selected. The chain is built from TRBV28 and TRBJ1-1; D is unclear. This clonotype was obtained from a young man in good health. CDR3 amino acids: CASSPRPGKGTEAFF. The CDR3 coding sequence is TGTGCCAGCAGTCCGCGCCCGGGAAAGGGCACTGAAGCTTTCTTT. Drawing the rest from reference TRBV28 and TRBJ1-1, the complete variable domain is DVKVTQSSRYLVKRTGEKVFLECVQDMDHENMFWYRQDPGLGLRLIYFSYDVKMKEKGDIPEGYSVSREKKERFSLILESASTNQTSMYLCASSPRPGKGTEAFFGQGTRLTVV.